These T cell receptor beta chains were read from a single sample in a study of blood T cell repertoires in COVID-19. Assay used: immunoSEQ multiplex PCR; TCRdb lists only in-frame clones, some missing. The sample shows about 64,000 clones, 82% of them seen only once. The sequenced material came from peripheral blood. These receptor sequences come from a human donor in a cohort sampled during active COVID-19. Both conserved end residues are part of each CDR3. A D gene is named only where the DNA matches it firmly. Size tells how often a clone was seen (once, few, many) or the class of an expanded clone, and some rows leave it out.

len,j_gene,v_gene,abundance,d_gene,CDR3nt,CDR3aa
15,TRBJ1-4,TRBV28,NA,NA,TGTGCCAGCAGTTTCTCGACTGGATTTAATGAAAAACTGTTTTTT,CASSFSTGFNEKLFF
14,TRBJ2-5,TRBV11-2,NA,NA,TGTGCCAGCAGCCCACGGACTCTGGGGGAGACCCAGTACTTC,CASSPRTLGETQYF
14,TRBJ1-5,TRBV5-1,NA,NA,TGCGCCAGCAGCTCGGGGGGTTCCAATCAGCCCCAGCATTTT,CASSSGGSNQPQHF
14,TRBJ1-4,TRBV18,NA,NA,TGTGCCAGCTCACCCAGGGATTCTAATGAAAAACTGTTTTTT,CASSPRDSNEKLFF
16,TRBJ2-3,TRBV2,NA,NA,TGTGCCAGCACCCTCAGGACCAAAGGGGGATCGGATACGCAGTATTTT,CASTLRTKGGSDTQYF
13,TRBJ2-2,TRBV7-9,few,NA,TGTGCCAGCAGCTTGTCCGTATCCGGGGAGCTGTTTTTT,CASSLSVSGELFF
16,TRBJ2-1,TRBV19,NA,TRBD1,TGTGCCACCCACCCCCAACGGGACAGGGGAAGCAATGAGCAGTTCTTC,CATHPQRDRGSNEQFF
14,TRBJ2-5,TRBV29-1,NA,TRBD2,TGCAGCGCCCGGAGGGTTGGGACTAGCGAGACCCAGTACTTC,CSARRVGTSETQYF
17,TRBJ2-2,TRBV19,once,TRBD2,TGTGCCAGTAGTATGGCGCTAGCGGGGGGCCTCGGCGGGGAGCTGTTTTTT,CASSMALAGGLGGELFF
12,TRBJ1-5,TRBV2,NA,TRBD1,TGTGCCAGCAGTGCAGGGGGCGCCGGCCAGCATTTT,CASSAGGAGQHF
14,TRBJ1-6,TRBV30,NA,TRBD1,TGTGCCTGGATCCGGGACAGCCCTAATTCACCCCTCCACTTT,CAWIRDSPNSPLHF
15,TRBJ2-2,TRBV19,NA,NA,TGTGCCAGTAGTATGCGGGGAGGGAACACCGGGGAGCTGTTTTTT,CASSMRGGNTGELFF
14,TRBJ2-2,TRBV6-6,NA,TRBD2,TGTGCCAGCACCGGGACTAGCGGTACCGGGGAGCTGTTTTTT,CASTGTSGTGELFF
16,TRBJ2-3,TRBV3-1/TRBV3-2,NA,TRBD1,TGTGCCAGCAGCCGAAGACAGGGAATCGGCACAGATACGCAGTATTTT,CASSRRQGIGTDTQYF
14,TRBJ1-4,TRBV5-1,NA,TRBD1,TGCGCCAGCAGCTCAGGGGGCTCGGGTGAAAAACTGTTTTTT,CASSSGGSGEKLFF
15,TRBJ2-3,TRBV7-2,NA,TRBD2,TGTGCCAGCAGCGGACTAGGCCTCGACACAGATACGCAGTATTTT,CASSGLGLDTDTQYF
16,TRBJ2-1,TRBV15,NA,NA,TGTGCCACCAGCAACGGGGGGCCCAACTCCTACAATGAGCAGTTCTTC,CATSNGGPNSYNEQFF